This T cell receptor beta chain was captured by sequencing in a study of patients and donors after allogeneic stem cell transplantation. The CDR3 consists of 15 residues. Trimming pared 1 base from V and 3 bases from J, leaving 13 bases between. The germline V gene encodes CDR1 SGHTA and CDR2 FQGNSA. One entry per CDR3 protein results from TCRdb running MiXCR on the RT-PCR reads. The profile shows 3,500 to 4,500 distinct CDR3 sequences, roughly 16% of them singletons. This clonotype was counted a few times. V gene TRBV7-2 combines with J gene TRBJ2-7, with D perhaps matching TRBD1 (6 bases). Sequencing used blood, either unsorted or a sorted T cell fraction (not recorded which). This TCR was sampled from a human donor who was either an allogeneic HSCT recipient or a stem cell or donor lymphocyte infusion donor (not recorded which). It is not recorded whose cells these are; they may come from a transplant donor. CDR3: CASSLVRGKLYEQYF. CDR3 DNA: TGTGCCAGCAGCTTAGTCAGGGGCAAGCTCTACGAGCAGTACTTC.